This TCR beta chain was retrieved from a study of blood T cell repertoires in COVID-19. Overall study context: COVID-19 samples from acute and convalescent phases originated in the United States, Italy and Spain. Sources were T cells, B-cell-depleted T cells, or PBMCs; the material itself was cDNA or gDNA.

In the authors' methods: From reference gene primer amplification, estimates of nucleated cell counts were derived. The table came from immunoSEQ multiplex PCR; TCRdb's copy has only in-frame clones and leaves some out. The V and J calls and clone size are taken from that table; D and trimming were inferred from the DNA. The sample shows about 210,000 clones, around 89% of them seen only once. This clonotype was sampled from a woman between 40 and 55 years old with acute or convalescent COVID-19. The sequenced sample was peripheral blood.

CDR3 in DNA: TGTGCCAGCAGCCCCCGGGACAGGGGGTTTAACTATGGCTACACCTTC. It specifies CASSPRDRGFNYGYTF. The rearrangement uses TRBV3-1 (or the pseudogene TRBV3-2) and TRBJ1-2; 11 bases are a match to TRBD1. V gave up 4 bases and J gave up 1 base; unmatched junction bases: 5. This CDR3 spans 16 amino acids. CDR1 is LGHDT and CDR2 is YNNKEL in the germline V gene (reference sequence).